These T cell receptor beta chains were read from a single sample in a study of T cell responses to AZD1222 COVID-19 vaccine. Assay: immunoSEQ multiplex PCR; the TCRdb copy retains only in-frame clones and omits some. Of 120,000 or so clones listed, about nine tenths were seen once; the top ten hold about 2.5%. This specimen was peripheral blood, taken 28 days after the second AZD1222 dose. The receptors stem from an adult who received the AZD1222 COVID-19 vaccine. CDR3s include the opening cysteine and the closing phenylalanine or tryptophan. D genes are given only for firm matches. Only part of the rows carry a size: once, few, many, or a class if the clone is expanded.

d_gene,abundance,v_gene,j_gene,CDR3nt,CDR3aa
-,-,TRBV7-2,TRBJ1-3,TGTGCCAGCAGCTCTGGGCCTTCTTTGGACACCATATATTTT,CASSSGPSLDTIYF
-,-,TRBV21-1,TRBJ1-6,TGTGCCAGCAGCCTGATGCTCAATTCACCCCTCCACTTT,CASSLMLNSPLHF
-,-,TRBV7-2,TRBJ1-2,TGTGCCAGCAGCTTAATTACGGGGGAACTCGGCTACACCTTC,CASSLITGELGYTF
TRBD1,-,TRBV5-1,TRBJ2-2,TGCGCCAGCAGTCTTGGGGGACAGGCGATAAACACCGGGGAGCTGTTTTTT,CASSLGGQAINTGELFF
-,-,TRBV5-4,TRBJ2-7,TGTGCCAGCAGCTTGGGCCAGGACTACGAGCAGTACTTC,CASSLGQDYEQYF
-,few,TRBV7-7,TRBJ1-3,TGTGCTAGCAGCCCGTCGACAGGCTCTGGAAACACCATATATTTT,CASSPSTGSGNTIYF
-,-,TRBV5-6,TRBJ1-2,TGTGCCAGCAGTGCTGAAGACGGTCGCTATGGCTACACCTTC,CASSAEDGRYGYTF
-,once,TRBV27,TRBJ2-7,TGTGCCAGCAGTTCCCGGGGGACACCAAGCTACGAGCAGTACTTC,CASSSRGTPSYEQYF
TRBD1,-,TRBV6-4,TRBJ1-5,TGTGCCAGCAGTGACTTCGTCCGCCGGGGGGGACAGAATGGTAATCAGCCCCAGCATTTT,CASSDFVRRGGQNGNQPQHF
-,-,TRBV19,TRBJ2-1,TGTGCCAGTAGCCTGCTTAGCTCCTACAATGAGCAGTTCTTC,CASSLLSSYNEQFF
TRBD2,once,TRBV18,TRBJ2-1,TGTGCCAGCTCACCCCGGGGAGCTAGCGGGGGTAGTGAGCAGTTCTTC,CASSPRGASGGSEQFF
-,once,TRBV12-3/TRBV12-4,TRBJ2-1,TGTGCCAGCAGTTTTCTCAATGAGCAGTTCTTC,CASSFLNEQFF
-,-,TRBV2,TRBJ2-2,TGTGCCAGCAGTGAAAGTTCCCAGTACGGCGGGGAGCTGTTTTTT,CASSESSQYGGELFF
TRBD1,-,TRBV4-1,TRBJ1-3,TGCGCCAGCAGCCAAAGAGGACAGGGGATAGCGTCTGGAAACACCATATATTTT,CASSQRGQGIASGNTIYF
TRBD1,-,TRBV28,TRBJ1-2,TGTGCCAGCAGCCCGACAGGGGCCTATGGCTACACCTTC,CASSPTGAYGYTF
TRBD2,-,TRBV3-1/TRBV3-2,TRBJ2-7,TGTGCCAGCAGCCGCGGGGGGGTAGTGTACGAGCAGTACTTC,CASSRGGVVYEQYF
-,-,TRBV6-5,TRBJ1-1,TGTGCCAGCAGTTACTCTTGGGTAGGCACTGAAGCTTTCTTT,CASSYSWVGTEAFF
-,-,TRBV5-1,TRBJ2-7,TGCGCCAGCAGCCTCGGTGTCTACGAGCAGTACTTC,CASSLGVYEQYF
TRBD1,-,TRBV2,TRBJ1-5,TGTGCCAGCAACCCTACGGACAGGGACCGAGGAATGGTACCCAATCAGCCCCAGCATTTT,CASNPTDRDRGMVPNQPQHF
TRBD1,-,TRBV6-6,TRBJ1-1,TGTGCCAGCAGTCCCCAGGGCCGGGACAGCCGTGAATTGAACACTGAAGCTTTCTTT,CASSPQGRDSRELNTEAFF
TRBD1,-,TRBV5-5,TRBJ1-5,TGTGCCAGCAGCTTGGTCCCCGGGACAGCTAATCAGCCCCAGCATTTT,CASSLVPGTANQPQHF
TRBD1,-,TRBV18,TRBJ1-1,TGTGCCAGCTCACCACCGTTATTCGCGACAGGGAGGATGAGCACTGAAGCTTTCTTT,CASSPPLFATGRMSTEAFF
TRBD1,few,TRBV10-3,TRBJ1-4,TGTGCCATCAGTGAGTTCGGACAGGACGTATCTAATGAAAAACTGTTTTTT,CAISEFGQDVSNEKLFF
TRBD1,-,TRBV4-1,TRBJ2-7,TGCGCCAGCAGCCAAGATCCGGGACAGGCTTCCTACGAGCAGTACTTC,CASSQDPGQASYEQYF
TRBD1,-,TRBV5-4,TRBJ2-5,TGTGCCAGCAGCACGGACAGGGGCACGCAGACCCAGTACTTC,CASSTDRGTQTQYF
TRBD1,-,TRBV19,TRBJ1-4,TGTGCCAGTAGTAGACGGACAGGGCAAATTGCAACTAATGAAAAACTGTTTTTT,CASSRRTGQIATNEKLFF
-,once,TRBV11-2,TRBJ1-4,TGTGCCAGCAGCGCGGGGCCTCATGAAAAACTGTTTTTT,CASSAGPHEKLFF
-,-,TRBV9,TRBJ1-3,TGTGCCAGCAGCTTCCGGGACGGAAACACCATATATTTT,CASSFRDGNTIYF
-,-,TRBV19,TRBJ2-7,TGTGCCAGTAGTTCGTCAGGGCGACTCTCCTACGAGCAGTACTTC,CASSSSGRLSYEQYF
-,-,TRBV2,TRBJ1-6,TGTGCCAGCAGTGAAGGGCAGCTATATAATTCACCCCTCCACTTT,CASSEGQLYNSPLHF
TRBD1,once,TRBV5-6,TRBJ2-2,TGTGCCAGCAGCGAGGACAGGGGAAGAAGTACGGGGGAGCTGTTTTTT,CASSEDRGRSTGELFF
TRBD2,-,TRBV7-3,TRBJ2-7,TGTGCCAGCAGCCCCGAGGCGGGGGGGGTCTACGAGCAGTACTTC,CASSPEAGGVYEQYF
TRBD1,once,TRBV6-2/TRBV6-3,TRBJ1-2,TGTGCCAGCAGCTGGACAGGGGGCTATGGCTACACCTTC,CASSWTGGYGYTF
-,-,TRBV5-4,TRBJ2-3,TGTGCCAGCAGCTTGGGCGTAGCTAGCACAGATACGCAGTATTTT,CASSLGVASTDTQYF
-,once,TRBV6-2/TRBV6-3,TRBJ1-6,TGTGCCAGCAGTTGGGCCAGTCCACCGCCCCTCCACTTT,CASSWASPPPLHF
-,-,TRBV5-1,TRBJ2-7,TGCGCCAGCAGCTTGGTCCTATCCGGCGGTCAGGAGCAGTACTTC,CASSLVLSGGQEQYF
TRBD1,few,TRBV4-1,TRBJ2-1,TGCGCCAGCAGCCAAGTTTATGGACAGGTATACAATGAGCAGTTCTTC,CASSQVYGQVYNEQFF